Listed here are 30 T cell receptor beta chains from one sample, sequenced in a study of early stage breast cancer tumors. The repertoire was sequenced with immunoSEQ multiplex PCR; TCRdb's copy has only in-frame clones and lacks some. The sample gives tens of thousands of clones, roughly four fifths of which show up once; roughly 9.1% is in the top ten. Sequenced input: breast tumor tissue. The receptors were gathered from a person aged 30 to 40 with breast cancer.

Turning to this clone: Other nucleotide sequences in the sample specify the same CDR3. V is TRBV7-2 and J is TRBJ2-1, with 11 bases identical to TRBD2. The junction had 5 bases not matched to a gene; V was cut back by 5 bases and J by 5 bases. Germline V gene lookup returns CDR1 SGHTA and CDR2 FQGNSA. This CDR3 has 15 amino acids. This CDR3 is CASSLTSGSHNEQFF. CDR3 sequence (DNA): TGTGCCAGCAGCCTAACTAGCGGGAGCCACAATGAGCAGTTCTTC.

V is TRBV30 and J is TRBJ2-3; 8 bases are a match to TRBD2. This CDR3 comprises 16 residues. Germline V gives CDR1 GTSNPN, CDR2 SVGIG (reference sequence). The junction had 6 bases not matched to a gene; V was cut back by 1 base and J by 0 bases. The CDR3 loop reads CAWSGREVSSTDTQYF. Written as DNA, the CDR3 is TGTGCCTGGAGTGGGCGGGAGGTGTCTAGCACAGATACGCAGTATTTT. Looking up the rest from reference TRBV30 and TRBJ2-3 gives the full variable domain: SQTIHQWPATLVQPVGSPLSLECTVEGTSNPNLYWYRQAAGRGLQLLFYSVGIGQISSEVPQNLSASRPQDRQFILSSKKLLLSDSGFYLCAWSGREVSSTDTQYFGPGTRLTVL.

The chain recombines TRBV10-3 with TRBJ2-5, with 8 bases identical to TRBD1. The germline gives CDR1 ENHRY, CDR2 SYGVKD. The CDR3 runs to 14 residues. Unmatched junction bases numbered 5, after V lost 6 bases and J lost 2 bases. CDR3 in DNA: TGTGCCATCAGGGAGACAGGGGATCAAGAGACCCAGTACTTC. Its translation: CAIRETGDQETQYF.

This chain uses TRBV19 with TRBJ2-4, with D perhaps matching TRBD1 (5 bases). The CDR3 contains 12 residues. Germline CDR1 reads LNHDA; CDR2 reads SQIVND (reference sequence). V dropped 3 bases and J dropped 8 bases, with 8 bases sitting between them. The CDR3 region has the DNA TGTGCCAGTAGTATGGGGCAAGACATTCAGTACTTC. This gives the protein CASSMGQDIQYF.

The chain links TRBV7-9 to TRBJ1-5, with D perhaps TRBD1 (6 bases). V gave up 5 bases and J gave up 6 bases, with 14 bases separating them. The CDR3 runs 14 residues. The germline V gene encodes CDR1 SEHNR and CDR2 FQNEAQ (reference sequence). CDR3 region: CASSQGGGGQPQHF. The CDR3 DNA reads TGTGCCAGCAGCCAAGGGGGGGGCGGTCAGCCCCAGCATTTT. Full variable domain (missing parts from reference TRBV7-9 and TRBJ1-5): DTGVSQNPRHKITKRGQNVTFRCDPISEHNRLYWYRQTLGQGPEFLTYFQNEAQLEKSRLLSDRFSAERPKGSFSTLEIQRTEQGDSAMYLCASSQGGGGQPQHFGDGTRLSIL.

V is TRBV11-3 and J is TRBJ2-2, with a weak D call TRBD1 (6 bases). Germline values: CDR1 SGHNT, CDR2 YENEEA. CDR3 length: 16 residues. V shed 8 bases and J shed 7 bases, with 23 bases lying between them. The chain's CDR3 is CASSPLVGQGSGELFF. For the CDR3, the DNA is TGTGCCAGCTCTCCCTTGGTCGGTCAGGGGAGCGGGGAGCTGTTTTTT.

The chain employs TRBV7-8 and TRBJ2-1; 7 positions agree with TRBD2. V shed 2 bases, J shed 3 bases, and the junction held 10 bases outside the gene matches. This CDR3 is built from 17 residues. CDR1 is SGHVS, CDR2 FQNEAQ, per germline. This CDR3 is CASSLRVGTNLYNEQFF. CDR3 DNA sequence: TGTGCCAGCAGCTTAAGGGTCGGGACTAACCTCTACAATGAGCAGTTCTTC. Variable domain in full (rest from reference TRBV7-8 and TRBJ2-1): GAGVSQSPRYKVAKRGQDVALRCDPISGHVSLFWYQQALGQGPEFLTYFQNEAQLDKSGLPSDRFFAERPEGSVSTLKIQRTQQEDSAVYLCASSLRVGTNLYNEQFFGPGTRLTVL.

V usage is TRBV7-9 and J usage is TRBJ2-3, with TRBD2 matching over 12 bases. The V and J ends lost 3 bases and 6 bases, in that order; junction bases with no gene match: 7. The CDR3 has 16 amino acids. From germline, CDR1 is SEHNR and CDR2 FQNEAQ (reference sequence). The DNA of the CDR3 is TGTGCCAGCAGCTTTTCGACTAGCGGGAGAGGTGATACGCAGTATTTT. Residues: CASSFSTSGRGDTQYF.

J is TRBJ2-1 and V is TRBV11-2; 11 bases are a match to TRBD2. The V gene end was trimmed by 2 bases and the J gene end by 6 bases; junction bases not matched to a gene: 3. CDR3 size: 15 residues. Looked up from germline, CDR1 is SGHAT and CDR2 is FQNNGV. The CDR3, as DNA: TGTGCCAGCAGCTTAAGGCTAGCGGGGGGCAATGAGCAGTTCTTC. Residues: CASSLRLAGGNEQFF.

This clone rates as large (0.1 to 1%). The chain recombines TRBV6-1 with TRBJ2-4; 15 nucleotides match TRBD2. After removal of 4 bases from V and 9 bases from J, the junction contained 4 bases not matched to a gene. This CDR3 contains 15 residues. Germline CDR1 reads MNHNS; CDR2 reads SASEGT. CDR3 in amino acids: CASSGTSGRVSIQYF. The DNA of the CDR3 is TGTGCCAGCAGTGGGACTAGCGGGAGGGTGAGCATTCAGTACTTC.

This CDR3 reads CASSPSGRSSYEQYF. CDR3 DNA: TGTGCCAGCAGTCCGAGCGGGAGGAGCTCCTACGAGCAGTACTTC. The chain uses TRBV6-6 and TRBJ2-7; 9 positions match TRBD2. CDR1 is MNHNY, CDR2 SVGAGI, per germline (reference sequence). The CDR3 sequence is 15 residues long. Trimming took 5 bases from V and 0 from J; bases not matched to a gene: 5.

A remark on this clone: The same CDR3 also results from other DNA sequences found in this sample. This chain uses TRBV30 with TRBJ2-5; D unresolved. CDR3 size: 10 residues. The germline V gene has CDR1 GTSNPN and CDR2 SVGIG (reference sequence). V was clipped by 1 base and J by 5 bases, with 2 bases between them. Written as DNA, the CDR3 is TGTGCCTGGAGTGAGGAGACCCAGTACTTC. Translation: CAWSEETQYF.

This clone was observed a single time. This sequence joins TRBV29-1 and TRBJ2-1, with 8 bases aligning to TRBD2. V lost 2 bases to trimming and J lost 9 bases; unmatched junction nucleotides: 9. The CDR3 is 14 residues long. The V gene's germline CDR1 is SQVTM and CDR2 ANQGSEA. The CDR3 protein is CSVESSGRYGEQFF. In nucleotides, the CDR3 is TGCAGCGTTGAATCGAGCGGGAGATATGGTGAGCAGTTCTTC.

This clone has only one observation. The chain employs TRBV4-2 and TRBJ1-1; no clear D gene. Germline CDR1 and CDR2: LGHNA and YNFKEQ. The length of the CDR3 is 15 residues. V lost 0 bases and J lost 1, with 9 bases in between. The CDR3 loop reads CASSQEVTWNTEAFF. The CDR3 DNA sequence: TGTGCCAGCAGCCAAGAGGTCACCTGGAACACTGAAGCTTTCTTT.

This chain joins TRBV28 and TRBJ2-1, with 11 bases matching TRBD2. Germline trimming cut 5 bases from V and 3 bases from J; bases unmatched to any gene: 3. Germline-derived CDR1 and CDR2 are MDHEN and SYDVKM. The CDR3 contains 15 residues. The CDR3 nucleotides are TGTGCCAGCAGTGAACTAGCGGGAGTCTACAATGAGCAGTTCTTC. Translation: CASSELAGVYNEQFF. Filled out from reference TRBV28 and TRBJ2-1, the complete variable domain reads DVKVTQSSRYLVKRTGEKVFLECVQDMDHENMFWYRQDPGLGLRLIYFSYDVKMKEKGDIPEGYSVSREKKERFSLILESASTNQTSMYLCASSELAGVYNEQFFGPGTRLTVL.

This rearrangement joins TRBV28 to TRBJ2-7; D remains unclear. V gave up 8 bases and J gave up 3 bases, with 11 bases separating them. CDR3 size: 12 residues. Germline values: CDR1 MDHEN, CDR2 SYDVKM. The CDR3 DNA follows: TGTGCCAGCCAGTCGCAGAGCTACGAGCAGTACTTC. Amino acid sequence: CASQSQSYEQYF.

J is TRBJ2-2 and V is TRBV6-4, with 9 bases fitting TRBD2. The germline gives CDR1 MRHNA, CDR2 SNTAGT. The J segment lost 3 bases and the V segment lost 4 bases, leaving 3 bases of the junction unmatched. The CDR3 loop spans 15 amino acids. Here the CDR3 DNA reads TGTGCCAGCAGTGCGGCTAGCGGGGACACCGGGGAGCTGTTTTTT. Its protein product is CASSAASGDTGELFF.

The chain couples TRBV27 to TRBJ1-2; no clear D. Trimming pared 5 bases from V and 5 bases from J, leaving 12 bases between. Per the germline V gene, CDR1 is MNHEY and CDR2 is SMNVEV (reference sequence). The CDR3 sequence is 13 residues long. Written as DNA, the CDR3 is TGTGCCAGCAGTAAATGGGGAGAATATGGCTACACCTTC. Amino acids: CASSKWGEYGYTF.

This chain uses TRBV30 with TRBJ2-1, with TRBD2 matching over 14 bases. Germline CDR1 GTSNPN, CDR2 SVGIG (reference sequence). The CDR3 sequence is 14 residues long. V shed 4 bases, J shed 7 bases, and the junction held 3 bases outside the gene matches. The CDR3 region has the DNA TGTGCCTGGATCGGACTAGCGGGAGGAAATGAGCAGTTCTTC. Translating gives CAWIGLAGGNEQFF.

The chain links TRBV6-5 to TRBJ2-1; TRBD2 matches 11 bases. This CDR3 comprises 16 residues. Germline CDR1 and CDR2: MNHEY and SVGAGI. V trimming: 2 bases; J trimming: 2 bases; junction bases outside the gene matches: 2. CDR3 in DNA: TGTGCCAGCAGTTACACTAGCGGGAGAGCCTACAATGAGCAGTTCTTC. This encodes CASSYTSGRAYNEQFF.

This sequence joins TRBV30 and TRBJ1-1, with D unclear. CDR3 size: 16 residues. The germline CDR1 and CDR2 sequences are GTSNPN and SVGIG (reference sequence). V lost 2 bases and J 0 bases, leaving 16 bases between the germline ends. CDR3 in amino acids: CAWSRTEGLMNTEAFF. In DNA, the CDR3 is TGTGCCTGGAGTCGGACTGAGGGCCTCATGAACACTGAAGCTTTCTTT.

The V call is TRBV19, the J call TRBJ1-1; D unresolved. The germline gives CDR1 LNHDA, CDR2 SQIVND (reference sequence). This CDR3 region has 12 residues. V was cut by 2 bases and J by 8 bases, with 9 bases left in between. The CDR3 sequence is CASSIRGGEAFF. CDR3 in DNA: TGTGCCAGTAGTATACGGGGAGGGGAAGCTTTCTTT.

This chain connects TRBV29-1 to TRBJ1-2; weak D call: TRBD1 (6 bases). Looked up from germline, CDR1 is SQVTM and CDR2 is ANQGSEA. The CDR3 extends over 14 amino acids. Trimming shortened V by 6 bases and J by 5 bases, and 19 bases separated the two germline ends. The DNA of the CDR3 is TGCAGCGTGGCCCCAGGGGCCTGGGGTTATGGCTACACCTTC. Translating gives CSVAPGAWGYGYTF.

The V call is TRBV25-1, the J call TRBJ2-1; the D gene is possibly TRBD2 (6 bases). This CDR3 region has 17 residues. Germline-derived CDR1 and CDR2 are MGHDK and SYGVNS. V was clipped by 4 bases and J by 4 bases, with 20 bases between them. The CDR3 here is CASSGRDSNPGYNEQFF. CDR3 in DNA: TGTGCCAGCAGTGGCCGGGACTCAAACCCGGGTTACAATGAGCAGTTCTTC.

The chain combines TRBV7-9 with TRBJ1-1, with 7 bases matching TRBD1. Germline CDR1 SEHNR, CDR2 FQNEAQ (reference sequence). Trimming cost V 5 bases and J 0 bases; bases outside gene matches: 15. This CDR3 has 18 amino acids. Here the CDR3 reads CASSRTGAAKPMNTEAFF. The DNA for the CDR3 is TGTGCCAGCAGCAGAACAGGGGCTGCTAAACCTATGAACACTGAAGCTTTCTTT.

Concerning this clone itself: Other DNA sequences in the sample encode the same CDR3. The chain joins TRBV19 to TRBJ2-5; the D call may be TRBD1 or TRBD2 (5 bases each). The V end lost 2 bases, the J end lost 5 bases, and 9 bases lay between the germline ends. This CDR3 region has 13 residues. The germline CDR1 and CDR2 sequences are LNHDA and SQIVND (reference sequence). The CDR3 loop is CASSISRDETQYF. For the CDR3, the DNA is TGTGCCAGTAGTATATCCAGGGACGAGACCCAGTACTTC.

The rearrangement links TRBV6-5 to TRBJ1-3, with D perhaps matching TRBD1 (6 bases). The CDR3 covers 15 residues. Germline CDR1 and CDR2: MNHEY and SVGAGI. V lost 0 bases and J lost 4, with 10 bases in between. CDR3 residues: CASSYSGALGNTIYF. The CDR3 DNA reads TGTGCCAGCAGTTACTCGGGGGCGCTGGGAAACACCATATATTTT.

For the CDR3, the DNA is TGTGCTAGTGGGAACGATCCCAGGGTTTCGACCTACAATGAGCAGTTCTTC. Protein: CASGNDPRVSTYNEQFF. The gene calls are TRBV12-5 and TRBJ2-1; D perhaps matches TRBD1 (5 bases). CDR3 length: 17 amino acids. V lost 6 bases and J lost 2, with 20 bases in between. Germline V gene data show CDR1 as LGHNT and CDR2 as FRNRAP.

The chain employs TRBV7-2 and TRBJ1-1; 10 nucleotides line up with TRBD1. The CDR3 contains 16 residues. Germline V gene data show CDR1 as SGHTA and CDR2 as FQGNSA. The J segment lost 3 bases and the V segment lost 1 base, leaving 5 bases of the junction unmatched. CDR3 residues: CASSLGTGTGDTEAFF. The CDR3 DNA reads TGTGCCAGCAGCTTAGGGACCGGGACAGGGGACACTGAAGCTTTCTTT.

The gene calls are TRBV5-1 and TRBJ2-5, with D perhaps TRBD2 (6 bases). The V end was cut by 0 bases, the J end by 4 bases, with 7 bases between. Germline CDR1 and CDR2: SGHRS and YFSETQ. The CDR3 length is 13 residues. The CDR3, as DNA: TGCGCCAGCAGCTTGGGACTAGTAGAGACCCAGTACTTC. It translates to CASSLGLVETQYF.